This T cell receptor (beta chain) was obtained from a study of cytomegalovirus exposure and HLA in healthy donors. Looked up from germline, CDR1 is MNHNY and CDR2 is SVGAGI (reference sequence). V lost 6 bases to trimming and J lost 2 bases, with 10 bases between them. The CDR3 is 14 amino acids. Amplification used 60 Vbeta primers and 13 Jbeta primers. Profiled with immunoSEQ multiplex PCR; TCRdb holds only in-frame clones, not every one. The sample lists about 160,000 clones; over 65% were seen once. Sequenced: PBMCs. The rearrangement links TRBV6-6 to TRBJ2-2; TRBD1 might be the D (5 bases). The TCR comes from a woman in her 40s in good health and CMV-seronegative. The CDR3 protein is CASSPDRNTGELFF. DNA of the CDR3: TGTGCCAGCAGCCCCGACAGAAACACCGGGGAGCTGTTTTTT.